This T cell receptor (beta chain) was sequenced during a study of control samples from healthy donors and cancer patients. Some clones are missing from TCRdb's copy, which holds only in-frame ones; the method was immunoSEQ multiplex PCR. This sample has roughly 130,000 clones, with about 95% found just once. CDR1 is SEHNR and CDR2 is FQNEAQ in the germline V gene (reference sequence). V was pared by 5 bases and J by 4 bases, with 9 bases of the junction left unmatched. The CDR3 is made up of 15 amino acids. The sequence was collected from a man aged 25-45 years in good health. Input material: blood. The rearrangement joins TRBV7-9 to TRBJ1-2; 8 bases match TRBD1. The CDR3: CASSPLTGQGYGYTF. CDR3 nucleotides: TGTGCCAGCAGCCCACTCACAGGACAGGGCTATGGCTACACCTTC.